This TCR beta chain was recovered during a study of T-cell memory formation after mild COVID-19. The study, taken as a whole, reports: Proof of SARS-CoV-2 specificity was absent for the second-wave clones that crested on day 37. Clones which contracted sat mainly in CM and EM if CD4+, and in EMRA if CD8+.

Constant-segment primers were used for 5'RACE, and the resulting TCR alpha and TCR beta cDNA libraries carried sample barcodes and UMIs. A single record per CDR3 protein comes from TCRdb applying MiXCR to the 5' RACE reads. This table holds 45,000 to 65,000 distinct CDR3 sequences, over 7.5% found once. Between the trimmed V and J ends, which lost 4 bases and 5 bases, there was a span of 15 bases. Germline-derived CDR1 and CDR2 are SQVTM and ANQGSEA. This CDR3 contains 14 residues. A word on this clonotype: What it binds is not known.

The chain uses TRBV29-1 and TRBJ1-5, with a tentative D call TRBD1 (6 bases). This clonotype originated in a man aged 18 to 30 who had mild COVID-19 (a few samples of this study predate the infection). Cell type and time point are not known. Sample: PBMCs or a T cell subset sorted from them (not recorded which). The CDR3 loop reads CSVAETGKDQPQHF. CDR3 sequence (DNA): TGCAGCGTTGCTGAGACAGGAAAAGATCAGCCCCAGCATTTT.